Presented here are 8 T cell receptor beta chains from one specimen sequenced in a study of blood T cell repertoires in COVID-19. TCRdb keeps only in-frame clones here, not all; method: immunoSEQ multiplex PCR. Among approximately 33,000 clones listed, approximately 78% were seen once. Sequences were obtained from peripheral blood. The receptor source for this set is a man aged 65-85 years with acute or convalescent COVID-19.

This clone has just a few counts. The chain has TRBV28 and TRBJ1-1; D unclear. Trimming took off 6 bases at V and 1 base at J, with 9 bases between the two ends. The CDR3 sequence is 13 residues long. In germline, CDR1 is MDHEN, CDR2 SYDVKM. This chain's CDR3 is CASSPYKNTEAFF. CDR3 nucleotide sequence: TGTGCCAGCAGCCCATACAAGAACACTGAAGCTTTCTTT. Filled out from reference TRBV28 and TRBJ1-1, the complete variable domain reads DVKVTQSSRYLVKRTGEKVFLECVQDMDHENMFWYRQDPGLGLRLIYFSYDVKMKEKGDIPEGYSVSREKKERFSLILESASTNQTSMYLCASSPYKNTEAFFGQGTRLTVV.

This rearrangement joins TRBV6-2 or TRBV6-3 to TRBJ1-5; no clear D gene. Germline V gives CDR1 MNHEY, CDR2 SVGEGT. This CDR3 has 14 residues. Trimming removed 2 bases at V and 5 bases at J, with 10 bases between. The CDR3 sequence: CASSYGQNHQPQHF. The CDR3 DNA sequence: TGTGCCAGCAGTTACGGTCAGAATCATCAGCCCCAGCATTTT.

The J gene is TRBJ2-7, the V gene TRBV27; TRBD2 is a possible D gene (5 bases). The germline V gene encodes CDR1 MNHEY and CDR2 SMNVEV (reference sequence). V was pared by 4 bases and J by 4 bases, with 14 bases between. This CDR3 has 14 residues. CDR3 DNA sequence: TGTGCCAGCAGTTCCTCCGGGGTAGAATACGAGCAGTACTTC. This gives the protein CASSSSGVEYEQYF.

The chain carries TRBV10-3 and TRBJ2-3; 9 nucleotides line up with TRBD1. This CDR3 has 18 residues. CDR1 ENHRY and CDR2 SYGVKD come from the germline V gene. Trimming at V came to 0 bases and at J to 0 bases, leaving 7 bases not matched to a gene. The CDR3, as DNA: TGTGCCATCAGTGAGTCGTCTGGACAGGGGCTTAGCACAGATACGCAGTATTTT. Translation gives CAISESSGQGLSTDTQYF.

This clone showed up just a few times. This rearrangement joins TRBV6-2 or TRBV6-3 to TRBJ1-1, with 9 bases fitting TRBD1. The CDR3 runs 16 residues. CDR1 is MNHEY and CDR2 is SVGEGT in the germline V gene. The trim removed 2 bases at V and 1 base at J, leaving 5 bases unmatched. CDR3 in amino acids: CASSYRTGVRNTEAFF. CDR3 in DNA: TGTGCCAGCAGTTACAGGACAGGGGTTCGGAACACTGAAGCTTTCTTT.

This sequence joins TRBV24-1 and TRBJ1-4, with a tentative D call TRBD1 (5 bases). Germline CDR1 is KGHDR and CDR2 is SFDVKD. This CDR3 is built from 18 residues. The V gene lost 2 bases and the J gene lost 0 bases, with 15 bases spanning the gap. CDR3 DNA: TGTGCCACCAGTGATTCAACTGACAGATTTGCAACTAATGAAAAACTGTTTTTT. This translates into CATSDSTDRFATNEKLFF.

V is TRBV5-4 and J is TRBJ1-4, with a weak D call TRBD1 (6 bases). V was clipped by 0 bases and J by 6 bases, with 9 bases between them. The CDR3 has 14 residues. Germline V lookup: CDR1 SGHNT, CDR2 YYREEE (reference sequence). The CDR3 DNA sequence: TGTGCCAGCAGCTTGGCGGGGGGCCATGAAAAACTGTTTTTT. This translates into CASSLAGGHEKLFF.

The sample holds a few counts of this clone. The rearrangement uses TRBV6-5 and TRBJ1-1, with D unclear. CDR3 size: 13 residues. V was pared by 6 bases and J by 1 base, with 9 bases between. The V gene's germline CDR1 is MNHEY and CDR2 SVGAGI. CDR3 bases: TGTGCCAGCAGAATCACTGGGAACACTGAAGCTTTCTTT. Protein: CASRITGNTEAFF.